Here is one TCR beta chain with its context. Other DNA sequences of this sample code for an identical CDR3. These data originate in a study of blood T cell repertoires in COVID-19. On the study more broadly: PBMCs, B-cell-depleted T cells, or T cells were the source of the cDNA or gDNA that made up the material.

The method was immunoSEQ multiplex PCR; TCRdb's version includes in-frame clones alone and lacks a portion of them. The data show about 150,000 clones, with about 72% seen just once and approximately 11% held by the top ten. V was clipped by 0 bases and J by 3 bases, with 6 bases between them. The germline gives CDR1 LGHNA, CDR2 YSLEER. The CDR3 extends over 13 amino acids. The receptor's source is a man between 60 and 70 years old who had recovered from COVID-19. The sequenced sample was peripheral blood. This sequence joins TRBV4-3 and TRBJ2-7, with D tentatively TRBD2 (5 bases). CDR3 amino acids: CASSQDRGYEQYF. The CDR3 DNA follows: TGCGCCAGCAGCCAAGATCGGGGCTACGAGCAGTACTTC.